These 22 T cell receptor beta chains came from one sample sequenced in a study of regulatory T cells in long-lasting Graves disease. iRepertoire HTBI primers and Arm-PCR of CDR3 regions built TCR beta libraries. TCRdb reprocessed the multiplex PCR reads with MiXCR, giving one entry per CDR3 protein. The sample holds a few hundred thousand distinct CDR3 sequences, about 22% seen once. Time point given: persistent/refractory GD, antithyroid drugs over 5 years with positive TRAb. PBMC RNA served as the TCR library source. Here the sequenced sample was peripheral blood mononuclear cells (PBMCs), taken when the disease was refractory, from a patient treated with antithyroid drugs. The receptor set was obtained from a female donor with Graves disease.

This clonotype was counted many times. The rearrangement links TRBV29-1 to TRBJ1-1, with D hard to call. V lost 6 bases to trimming and J lost 7 bases, with 9 bases between them. This CDR3 has 10 amino acids. CDR1 is SQVTM, CDR2 ANQGSEA, per germline. The CDR3 coding sequence is TGCAGCGTGGGCGGACTTGAAGCTTTCTTT. Its translation: CSVGGLEAFF.

This clonotype occurred a few times. This sequence joins TRBV20-1 and TRBJ2-5; 8 bases agree with TRBD2. The CDR3 loop spans 15 amino acids. V was pared by 5 bases and J by 0 bases, with 8 bases of the junction left unmatched. CDR1 DFQATT and CDR2 SNEGSKA come from the germline V gene (reference sequence). The CDR3: CSAAQGTRYQETQYF. The CDR3, as DNA: TGCAGTGCTGCCCAAGGGACTAGGTACCAAGAGACCCAGTACTTC.

The chain combines TRBV13 with TRBJ2-7; 8 nucleotides agree with TRBD1. Trimming at V came to 5 bases and at J to 4 bases, leaving 4 bases not matched to a gene. The germline V gene has CDR1 PRHDT and CDR2 FYEKMQ (reference sequence). CDR3 length equals 13 residues. In DNA form, the CDR3 reads TGTGCCAGCAGCCAGACAGGGGAATACGAGCAGTACTTC. The encoded protein is CASSQTGEYEQYF.

In its sample, this clonotype was seen a few times. Given a much more abundant clone one base away, this may be a read error. The chain recombines TRBV7-9 with TRBJ2-7; 10 nucleotides align to TRBD1. The CDR3 runs 14 residues. Per germline, CDR1 SEHNR and CDR2 FQNEAQ (reference sequence). With 6 bases clipped from V and 2 bases from J, the junction kept 4 bases outside the gene matches. For the CDR3, the DNA is TGTGCCAGCAGAGCCGGGACAGGGGCCTACGAGCAGTACTTC. Translation: CASRAGTGAYEQYF. The variable domain in full, with the rest retrieved from reference TRBV7-9 and TRBJ2-7, is DTGVSQNPRHKITKRGQNVTFRCDPISEHNRLYWYRQTLGQGPEFLTYFQNEAQLEKSRLLSDRFSAERPKGSFSTLEIQRTEQGDSAMYLCASRAGTGAYEQYFGPGTRLTVT.

This clonotype occurred a few times. Sequence at one end of the junction differs from germline and may be a read error. The genes are TRBV7-9 and TRBJ2-5; D possibly corresponds to TRBD2 (5 bases). This CDR3 is 12 amino acids long. Per the germline V gene, CDR1 is SEHNR and CDR2 is FQNEAQ (reference sequence). CDR3 region: CASSRLRETQCF. CDR3 in DNA: TGTGCCAGCAGTCGACTAAGGGAGACCCAGTGCTTC.

This clonotype was detected only a few times. V gene TRBV19 combines with J gene TRBJ2-2, with a weak D call TRBD2 (5 bases). The length of the CDR3 is 14 residues. Germline V gene lookup returns CDR1 LNHDA and CDR2 SQIVND (reference sequence). Trimming took 5 bases from V and 8 from J, leaving 15 bases between them. The CDR3 protein is CASSPLRVIGELFF. DNA for the CDR3: TGTGCCAGTAGTCCCCTGCGGGTTATTGGGGAGCTGTTTTTT.

V usage is TRBV3-1 and J usage is TRBJ2-4, with 9 bases fitting TRBD1. Losses at the gene ends were 3 bases for V and 0 bases for J; bases not matched to a gene: 3. Germline V gives CDR1 LGHDT, CDR2 YNNKEL (reference sequence). This CDR3 has 16 amino acids. The CDR3 region is CASSHGQGLAKNIQYF. The CDR3 DNA is TGTGCCAGCAGCCACGGACAGGGGCTAGCCAAAAACATTCAGTACTTC.

V usage is TRBV11-2 and J usage is TRBJ2-2; D gene uncertain. CDR3 size: 17 residues. V gave up 3 bases and J gave up 7 bases, with 21 bases separating them. Germline CDR1 reads SGHAT; CDR2 reads FQNNGV. The CDR3 coding sequence is TGTGCCAGCAGCTTCTGGCCTCTTGGTACCGTTGGCGGGGAGCTGTTTTTT. It yields the protein CASSFWPLGTVGGELFF.

This clonotype showed up just once. The chain has TRBV20-1 and TRBJ2-2; TRBD2 aligns across 7 bases. The ends lost 5 bases at V and 13 bases at J; junction bases unmatched: 13. Germline V lookup: CDR1 DFQATT, CDR2 SNEGSKA (reference sequence). The CDR3 length is 13 residues. Here the CDR3 reads CSAEGTGGNGLFF. In nucleotides, the CDR3 is TGCAGTGCTGAGGGGACCGGGGGGAATGGGCTGTTTTTT.

This clonotype appeared many times. The chain links TRBV6-1 to TRBJ2-5, with a possible D match to TRBD2 (5 bases). V lost 5 bases and J lost 2, with 21 bases in between. Germline CDR1 MNHNS, CDR2 SASEGT. There are 17 residues in the CDR3. CDR3 nucleotide sequence: TGTGCCAGCAGTACGATAGCAGAGGTGTGGGAGCAAGAGACCCAGTACTTC. The encoded protein is CASSTIAEVWEQETQYF.

At least ten counts were recorded for this clonotype. This sequence joins TRBV6-1 and TRBJ2-2, with 7 bases identical to TRBD1. There are 16 residues in the CDR3. Trimming at V came to 5 bases and at J to 1 base, leaving 7 bases not matched to a gene. Germline assignment: CDR1 MNHNS and CDR2 SASEGT. CDR3: CASSTQGQENTGELFF. CDR3 in DNA: TGTGCCAGCAGTACCCAAGGACAGGAGAACACCGGGGAGCTGTTTTTT.

The chain employs TRBV28 and TRBJ1-5; D gene unclear. V gave up 8 bases and J gave up 4 bases, with 15 bases separating them. CDR1 is MDHEN and CDR2 is SYDVKM in the germline V gene. This CDR3 has 14 amino acids. The CDR3: CASSPEEKNQPQHF. The CDR3 bases are TGTGCCAGCTCACCGGAGGAAAAAAATCAGCCCCAGCATTTT.

This clonotype has at least ten counts. In DNA form, the CDR3 reads TGTGCCAGCGGCCCTGGGGGATCTGGGGCCAACGTCCTGACTTTC. This encodes CASGPGGSGANVLTF. This chain connects TRBV28 to TRBJ2-6; either TRBD1 or TRBD2 may supply D (5 bases each). The CDR3 is 15 amino acids. V was clipped by 8 bases and J by 1 base, with 12 bases between them. Germline lookup yields CDR1 MDHEN and CDR2 SYDVKM. The whole variable domain, remainder taken from reference TRBV28 and TRBJ2-6, is DVKVTQSSRYLVKRTGEKVFLECVQDMDHENMFWYRQDPGLGLRLIYFSYDVKMKEKGDIPEGYSVSREKKERFSLILESASTNQTSMYLCASGPGGSGANVLTFGAGSRLTVL.

This rearrangement joins TRBV18 to TRBJ1-6, with D unclear. The germline V gene has CDR1 KGHSH and CDR2 LQKENI. The CDR3 covers 13 residues. Deletions cut 0 bases from V and 6 bases from J, with 3 bases between. The CDR3 loop reads CASSPPFNSPLHF. The CDR3 coding sequence is TGTGCCAGCTCACCACCGTTTAATTCACCCCTCCACTTT.

The chain couples TRBV5-1 to TRBJ1-1; D unresolved. Between the trimmed V and J ends, which lost 4 bases and 5 bases, there was a span of 15 bases. Germline assignment: CDR1 SGHRS and CDR2 YFSETQ. CDR3 length: 14 residues. The CDR3 DNA follows: TGCGCCAGCAGCAATACACAACCGACGACTGAAGCTTTCTTT. Translation: CASSNTQPTTEAFF. The full variable domain, completed using reference TRBV5-1 and TRBJ1-1, is KAGVTQTPRYLIKTRGQQVTLSCSPISGHRSVSWYQQTPGQGLQFLFEYFSETQRNKGNFPGRFSGRQFSNSRSEMNVSTLELGDSALYLCASSNTQPTTEAFFGQGTRLTVV.

The gene calls are TRBV5-8 and TRBJ2-7; D gene ambiguous. The V gene's germline CDR1 is SGHTS and CDR2 YDEGEE. Trimming took off 0 bases at V and 3 bases at J, with 19 bases between the two ends. The length of the CDR3 is 17 residues. As DNA, the CDR3 is TGTGCCAGCAGCTTGGCTCGACCCAAAGGACGGCACTACGAGCAGTACTTC. This gives the protein CASSLARPKGRHYEQYF.

This chain links TRBV12-3 or TRBV12-4 with TRBJ1-2, with a weak D call TRBD1 (5 bases). The CDR3 runs to 16 residues. V lost 3 bases and J 4 bases, leaving 18 bases between the germline ends. The CDR3 coding sequence is TGTGCCAGCAGTTTGCGGGGCCGGGCGGTTTTCTATGGCTACACCTTC. It encodes CASSLRGRAVFYGYTF.

Comment on this clonotype: A read error may be the cause here, since a much bigger clone is one base away. The V gene is TRBV2, the J gene TRBJ2-1; D uncertain. The germline V and J ends were trimmed by 10 bases and 4 bases, with 5 bases remaining between them. Germline values: CDR1 SNHLY, CDR2 FYNNEI. The CDR3 length is 10 residues. Here the CDR3 reads CATQYNEQFF. Here the CDR3 DNA reads TGTGCCACCCAATACAATGAGCAGTTCTTC.

This clonotype was seen more than once but under ten times. V and J are TRBV4-3 and TRBJ1-1, with D hard to call. Germline-derived CDR1 and CDR2 are LGHNA and YSLEER. V was clipped by 0 bases and J by 6 bases, with 14 bases between them. This CDR3 has 15 amino acids. The CDR3 is CASSQELWLRAEAFF. The CDR3 DNA reads TGCGCCAGCAGCCAAGAGCTGTGGCTCCGGGCTGAAGCTTTCTTT.

The chain couples TRBV4-1 to TRBJ1-2, with D perhaps matching TRBD1 (6 bases). Germline-derived CDR1 and CDR2 are MGHRA and YSYEKL. V lost 1 base and J 0 bases, leaving 15 bases between the germline ends. The CDR3 totals 17 residues. Here the CDR3 DNA reads TGCGCCAGCAGCCAAGCGGGTAGGGGGACGGCTAACTATGGCTACACCTTC. Its translation: CASSQAGRGTANYGYTF.

A few counts support this clonotype. V gene TRBV19 combines with J gene TRBJ1-5; maybe TRBD1 (6 bases). The germline CDR1 and CDR2 sequences are LNHDA and SQIVND (reference sequence). Trimming removed 7 bases from V and 7 bases from J, with 14 bases in between. This CDR3 has 13 residues. The CDR3 DNA sequence: TGTGCCAGTAACACAGGGTACGGCCAGCCCCAGCATTTT. Translating gives CASNTGYGQPQHF.

This chain joins TRBV19 and TRBJ1-5; 7 nucleotides line up with TRBD1. The CDR3 has 16 amino acids. Per germline, CDR1 LNHDA and CDR2 SQIVND (reference sequence). V lost 9 bases and J lost 6; bases outside the gene matches: 17. CDR3 sequence (DNA): TGTGCCAGCCGCACCCAGGGGACGGCAGGGGGTCAGCCCCAGCATTTT. Residues: CASRTQGTAGGQPQHF.